This note documents a single T cell receptor beta chain sequence. Its antigen is as yet unknown. Per the germline V gene, CDR1 is ENHRY and CDR2 is SYGVKD. Deletions cut 6 bases from V and 3 bases from J, with 12 bases between. The CDR3 consists of 14 residues. The data are from a study of OX40 agonist ivuxolimab in advanced cancers. Turning to the study itself: A history of anti-PD-1, anti-PD-L1 or anti-CTLA-4 therapy was acceptable, and 40% had some.

Method: immunoSEQ multiplex PCR; TCRdb's copy keeps in-frame clones and lacks some. In the table there are fewer than 80,000 clones, roughly nine tenths of which are singletons. Whole-study results and caveats: Clonal expansion was seen in CD4+ and CD8+ blood T cells by week 6 at 0.1 to 3.0 mg/kg. The expanded peripheral T cells' antigen specificity was not determined. Clonal expansion among partial responders at 0.1-3.0 mg/kg ranked near the lowest.

V usage is TRBV10-3 and J usage is TRBJ2-1; D uncertain. The sequences come from CD4+ or CD8+ T cells sorted from blood, collected in a trial of the OX40 agonist ivuxolimab. This clonotype was obtained from an adult with an advanced solid tumor such as melanoma, head and neck, liver or kidney cancer. The CDR3 sequence is CAIRYSDVYNEQFF. In DNA, the CDR3 is TGTGCCATCAGGTATTCGGACGTCTACAATGAGCAGTTCTTC.